Listed here are 12 T cell receptor beta chains from one sample, sequenced in a study of blood T cell repertoires in COVID-19. The assay was immunoSEQ multiplex PCR, and TCRdb's table has in-frame clones only and misses some. In the table there are more than 95,000 clones, approximately 90% of which are singletons. The sample was peripheral blood. The receptors shown here come from a middle-aged man with COVID-19, enrolled during active disease.

The chain couples TRBV6-1 to TRBJ1-4; 7 bases line up with TRBD1. Germline CDR1 MNHNS, CDR2 SASEGT. V shed 4 bases, J shed 6 bases, and the junction held 11 bases outside the gene matches. The CDR3 is 16 residues long. The CDR3 DNA reads as TGTGCCAGCAGTGTTGGGACAGCTAGCATTGATGAAAAACTGTTTTTT. The encoded protein is CASSVGTASIDEKLFF.

The chain links TRBV5-4 to TRBJ1-4; 9 bases fit TRBD1. V was clipped by 4 bases and J by 6 bases; unmatched bases: 4. The germline V gene encodes CDR1 SGHNT and CDR2 YYREEE (reference sequence). The CDR3 is 14 residues long. CDR3 coding DNA: TGTGCCAGCAGCAAACAGGGGGCTGATGAAAAACTGTTTTTT. As protein: CASSKQGADEKLFF.

This chain links TRBV11-3 with TRBJ2-1, with 8 bases aligning to TRBD2. CDR1 is SGHNT, CDR2 YENEEA, per germline. The CDR3 length is 14 residues. Losses at the gene ends were 5 bases for V and 4 bases for J; bases not matched to a gene: 4. The CDR3 region has the DNA TGTGCCAGCAGCAAGCGGGAGCCTTACAATGAGCAGTTCTTC. Protein sequence: CASSKREPYNEQFF.

This chain joins TRBV9 and TRBJ2-1, with D tentatively TRBD2 (5 bases). V shed 1 base and J shed 0 bases, with 8 bases lying between them. The CDR3 is 15 amino acids. CDR1 and CDR2 (germline): SGDLS, YYNGEE. The CDR3 loop reads CASSVLDYSYNEQFF. The DNA for the CDR3 is TGTGCCAGCAGCGTATTAGACTACTCCTACAATGAGCAGTTCTTC.

The chain joins TRBV3-1 (or the pseudogene TRBV3-2) to TRBJ2-2, with TRBD2 matching over 7 bases. This CDR3 is built from 15 residues. With V trimmed by 4 bases and J by 4 bases, 6 bases remained unmatched. Germline V gene sequence: CDR1 LGHDT, CDR2 YNNKEL (reference sequence). The CDR3 bases are TGTGCCAGCAGCCCCGGGACTACTCCCACCGGGGAGCTGTTTTTT. It specifies CASSPGTTPTGELFF.

V gene TRBV5-1 combines with J gene TRBJ1-2; 7 positions match TRBD1. The junction had 7 bases not matched to a gene; V was cut back by 9 bases and J by 8 bases. Germline V gives CDR1 SGHRS, CDR2 YFSETQ. The CDR3 totals 11 residues. The CDR3 region has the DNA TGCGCCATCGCGACAGGGCAGGGCTACACCTTC. This translates into CAIATGQGYTF.

The chain couples TRBV10-3 to TRBJ1-2; D perhaps matches TRBD1 (6 bases). The V and J ends lost 3 bases and 6 bases respectively, with 8 bases between them. The V gene's germline CDR1 is ENHRY and CDR2 SYGVKD. This CDR3 has 12 amino acids. The CDR3 reads CAISENRDGYTF. The CDR3 DNA reads as TGTGCCATCAGTGAAAACAGGGATGGCTACACCTTC.

The chain joins TRBV27 to TRBJ2-2; 9 bases fit TRBD2. The CDR3 sequence is 16 residues long. Germline-derived CDR1 and CDR2 are MNHEY and SMNVEV (reference sequence). V lost 3 bases and J lost 1; bases outside the gene matches: 3. CDR3 protein: CASSLEAGGNTGELFF. The CDR3 DNA sequence: TGTGCCAGCAGTTTGGAAGCGGGAGGGAACACCGGGGAGCTGTTTTTT.

The chain recombines TRBV27 with TRBJ1-2, with 7 bases lining up with TRBD1. Looked up from germline, CDR1 is MNHEY and CDR2 is SMNVEV (reference sequence). The V gene end was trimmed by 6 bases and the J gene end by 8 bases; junction bases not matched to a gene: 9. This CDR3 region has 13 residues. CDR3 amino acids: CASSITGVFGYTF. CDR3 nucleotides: TGTGCCAGCAGCATCACAGGGGTGTTCGGCTACACCTTC.

The chain recombines TRBV5-4 with TRBJ2-5; possibly TRBD2 for D (5 bases). Trimming stripped 5 bases from V and 5 bases from J, with 13 bases between. This CDR3 is built from 13 residues. Germline assignment: CDR1 SGHNT and CDR2 YYREEE (reference sequence). The CDR3 protein is CASSRGSKETQYF. The CDR3 DNA reads as TGTGCCAGCAGTCGCGGGTCTAAGGAGACCCAGTACTTC.

The V and J genes are TRBV19 and TRBJ2-7, with 12 bases matching TRBD2. Trimming removed 8 bases from V and 6 bases from J; junction bases left unmatched: 8. Germline CDR1 is LNHDA and CDR2 is SQIVND (reference sequence). This CDR3 spans 14 amino acids. The CDR3 loop reads CASSLAGGLREQYF. CDR3 bases: TGTGCCAGTTCTCTAGCGGGAGGGCTTCGCGAGCAGTACTTC.

The chain combines TRBV30 with TRBJ1-4; a weak D match, TRBD1 (5 bases). Per germline, CDR1 GTSNPN and CDR2 SVGIG (reference sequence). The CDR3 totals 15 residues. Trimming pared 5 bases from V and 3 bases from J, leaving 16 bases between. The CDR3 spells CAWAQVAGPNEKLFF. CDR3 coding DNA: TGTGCCTGGGCCCAGGTAGCGGGACCTAATGAAAAACTGTTTTTT.